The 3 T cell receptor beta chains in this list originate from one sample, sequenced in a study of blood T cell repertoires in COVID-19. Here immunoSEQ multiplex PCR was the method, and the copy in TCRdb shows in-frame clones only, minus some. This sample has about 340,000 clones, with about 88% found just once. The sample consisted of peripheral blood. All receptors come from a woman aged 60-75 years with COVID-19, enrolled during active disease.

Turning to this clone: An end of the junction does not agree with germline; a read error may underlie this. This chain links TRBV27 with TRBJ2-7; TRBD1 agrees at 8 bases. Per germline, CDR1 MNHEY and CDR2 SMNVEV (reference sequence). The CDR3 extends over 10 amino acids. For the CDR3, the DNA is TGTGCCAGCAGTTTTGTGGACAGGGACTTC. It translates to CASSFVDRDF.

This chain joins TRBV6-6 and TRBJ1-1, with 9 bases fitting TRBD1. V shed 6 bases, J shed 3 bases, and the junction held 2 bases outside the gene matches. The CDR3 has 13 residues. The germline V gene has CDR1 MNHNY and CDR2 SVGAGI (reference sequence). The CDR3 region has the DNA TGTGCCAGCAGAACAGGGGGCTACACTGAAGCTTTCTTT. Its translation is CASRTGGYTEAFF.

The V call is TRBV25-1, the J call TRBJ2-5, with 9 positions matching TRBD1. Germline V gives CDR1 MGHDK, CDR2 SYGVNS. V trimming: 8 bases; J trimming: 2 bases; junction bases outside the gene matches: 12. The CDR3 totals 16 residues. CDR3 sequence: CASSDRGHRGQETQYF. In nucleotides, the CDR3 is TGTGCCAGCTCGGACAGGGGACACAGGGGGCAAGAGACCCAGTACTTC.